These T cell receptor beta chains were read from a single sample in a study of T-cell reconstitution after alpha-beta-depleted transplantation in children. TCRdb itself ran the PCR reads through MiXCR, one entry per CDR3 protein. The sample includes 450,000 to 600,000 distinct CDR3 sequences, 18% of them seen just once. Sequencing was performed on PBMCs from the stem cell graft donor, taken from the stem cell graft. These receptors all come from a human donor who donated a stem cell graft to a child with acute lymphoblastic leukemia. Both conserved end residues are part of each CDR3. A D gene is named only where the DNA matches it firmly. Only part of the rows carry a size: once, few, many, or a class if the clone is expanded.

D gene: .; J gene: TRBJ1-5; CDR3 length: 15; clone size: .; V gene: TRBV27; CDR3 protein: CASGVYGGSNQPQHF; CDR3 DNA: TGTGCCAGCGGCGTATACGGGGGAAGCAATCAGCCCCAGCATTTT
D gene: .; J gene: TRBJ2-1; CDR3 length: 12; clone size: few; V gene: TRBV20-1; CDR3 protein: CSARAPPDEQFF; CDR3 DNA: TGCAGTGCCCGGGCCCCGCCGGATGAGCAGTTCTTC
D gene: .; J gene: TRBJ2-4; CDR3 length: 13; clone size: .; V gene: TRBV7-9; CDR3 protein: CASSLGQINIQYF; CDR3 DNA: TGTGCCAGCAGCTTAGGACAGATAAACATTCAGTACTTC
D gene: TRBD1; J gene: TRBJ2-3; CDR3 length: 15; clone size: many; V gene: TRBV7-6; CDR3 protein: CASSLNTGGTDTQYF; CDR3 DNA: TGTGCCAGCAGCTTAAATACAGGGGGCACAGATACGCAGTATTTT
D gene: .; J gene: TRBJ2-2; CDR3 length: 14; clone size: few; V gene: TRBV6-1; CDR3 protein: CASRSASSAGELFF; CDR3 DNA: TGTGCCAGCAGAAGCGCGTCCTCGGCCGGGGAGCTGTTTTTT
D gene: .; J gene: TRBJ1-1; CDR3 length: 13; clone size: many; V gene: TRBV5-1; CDR3 protein: CASSLGVNTEAFF; CDR3 DNA: TGTGCCAGCAGCTTAGGGGTGAACACTGAAGCTTTCTTT
D gene: .; J gene: TRBJ1-5; CDR3 length: 12; clone size: .; V gene: TRBV6-6; CDR3 protein: CASSPPNQPQHF; CDR3 DNA: TGTGCCAGCAGCCCCCCAAATCAGCCCCAGCATTTT
D gene: .; J gene: TRBJ1-1; CDR3 length: 14; clone size: few; V gene: TRBV29-1; CDR3 protein: CSVGLESMNTEAFF; CDR3 DNA: TGCAGCGTTGGGTTAGAGTCAATGAACACTGAAGCTTTCTTT
D gene: .; J gene: TRBJ2-5; CDR3 length: 15; clone size: .; V gene: TRBV3-1; CDR3 protein: CASSQGLASSQTQYF; CDR3 DNA: TGTGCCAGCAGCCAAGGTCTCGCCAGTAGCCAGACCCAGTACTTC
D gene: .; J gene: TRBJ1-4; CDR3 length: 15; clone size: .; V gene: TRBV5-1; CDR3 protein: CASSVGTLTNEKLFF; CDR3 DNA: TGCGCCAGCAGCGTCGGGACTCTTACTAATGAAAAACTGTTTTTT
D gene: .; J gene: TRBJ1-1; CDR3 length: 8; clone size: .; V gene: TRBV29-1; CDR3 protein: CSVVMAFF; CDR3 DNA: TGCAGCGTTGTCATGGCTTTCTTT
D gene: TRBD2; J gene: TRBJ2-1; CDR3 length: 17; clone size: few; V gene: TRBV7-3; CDR3 protein: CASSYLGLGLSYNEQFF; CDR3 DNA: TGTGCCAGCAGCTACCTCGGACTAGGCCTCTCCTACAATGAGCAGTTCTTC
D gene: TRBD1; J gene: TRBJ1-1; CDR3 length: 15; clone size: .; V gene: TRBV27; CDR3 protein: CASSSLQGAWTEAFF; CDR3 DNA: TGTGCCAGCAGTTCTCTACAGGGGGCTTGGACTGAAGCTTTCTTT
D gene: TRBD2; J gene: TRBJ2-7; CDR3 length: 15; clone size: few; V gene: TRBV20-1; CDR3 protein: CSARPSSGRAHEQYF; CDR3 DNA: TGCAGTGCAAGGCCATCTAGCGGGAGGGCCCACGAGCAGTACTTC
D gene: .; J gene: TRBJ2-3; CDR3 length: 12; clone size: few; V gene: TRBV20-1; CDR3 protein: CSAPPRADTQYF; CDR3 DNA: TGCAGTGCTCCTCCCAGGGCAGATACGCAGTATTTT
D gene: TRBD1; J gene: TRBJ1-6; CDR3 length: 16; clone size: .; V gene: TRBV12-3/TRBV12-4; CDR3 protein: CASSSPDRGQGGPLHF; CDR3 DNA: TGTGCCAGCAGTTCTCCGGACAGGGGGCAAGGGGGGCCCCTCCACTTT
D gene: .; J gene: TRBJ2-5; CDR3 length: 15; clone size: .; V gene: TRBV27; CDR3 protein: CASRFHAGPGETQYF; CDR3 DNA: TGTGCCAGCAGGTTCCACGCGGGCCCTGGAGAGACCCAGTACTTC
D gene: TRBD1; J gene: TRBJ2-1; CDR3 length: 11; clone size: few; V gene: TRBV3-1; CDR3 protein: CASSLDRVWFF; CDR3 DNA: TGTGCCAGCAGCCTAGACAGGGTTTGGTTCTTC
D gene: .; J gene: TRBJ2-6; CDR3 length: 15; clone size: .; V gene: TRBV6-1; CDR3 protein: CASSEEGAGANVLTF; CDR3 DNA: TGTGCCAGCAGTGAAGAAGGAGCTGGGGCCAACGTCCTGACTTTC
D gene: TRBD1; J gene: TRBJ2-7; CDR3 length: 14; clone size: .; V gene: TRBV20-1; CDR3 protein: CSASIPGTGYEQYF; CDR3 DNA: TGCAGTGCTAGTATCCCCGGGACAGGCTACGAGCAGTACTTC
D gene: .; J gene: TRBJ2-2; CDR3 length: 14; clone size: .; V gene: TRBV7-3; CDR3 protein: CASGPGLVTGELFF; CDR3 DNA: TGTGCCAGCGGACCGGGACTTGTCACCGGGGAGCTGTTTTTT
D gene: .; J gene: TRBJ2-5; CDR3 length: 16; clone size: .; V gene: TRBV5-1; CDR3 protein: CASRLGFLGERETQYF; CDR3 DNA: TGCGCCAGCAGACTAGGATTTTTGGGAGAAAGAGAGACCCAGTACTTC
D gene: .; J gene: TRBJ2-7; CDR3 length: 14; clone size: .; V gene: TRBV5-1; CDR3 protein: CASRKQGGFNEQYF; CDR3 DNA: TGCGCCAGCAGGAAACAGGGTGGGTTTAACGAGCAGTACTTC
D gene: TRBD1; J gene: TRBJ1-2; CDR3 length: 15; clone size: few; V gene: TRBV11-2; CDR3 protein: CASSPWTGGNYGYTF; CDR3 DNA: TGTGCCAGCAGCCCCTGGACAGGGGGGAACTATGGCTACACCTTC
D gene: TRBD2; J gene: TRBJ2-5; CDR3 length: 18; clone size: .; V gene: TRBV5-1; CDR3 protein: CASSLAPGLVGLQETQYF; CDR3 DNA: TGCGCCAGCAGCTTGGCCCCCGGACTAGTAGGGCTCCAAGAGACCCAGTACTTC
D gene: .; J gene: TRBJ1-1; CDR3 length: 12; clone size: once; V gene: TRBV28; CDR3 protein: CASSLRYTEAFF; CDR3 DNA: TGTGCCAGCAGCTTAAGGTACACTGAAGCTTTCTTT
D gene: .; J gene: TRBJ2-1; CDR3 length: 15; clone size: few; V gene: TRBV7-2; CDR3 protein: CASSLRDAPRDEQFF; CDR3 DNA: TGTGCCAGCAGCTTAAGGGACGCCCCTAGAGATGAGCAGTTCTTC
D gene: TRBD2; J gene: TRBJ2-5; CDR3 length: 14; clone size: few; V gene: TRBV5-1; CDR3 protein: CASSPRTSEGTQYF; CDR3 DNA: TGCGCCAGCAGCCCTAGGACTAGCGAAGGGACCCAGTACTTC
D gene: TRBD2; J gene: TRBJ2-1; CDR3 length: 13; clone size: few; V gene: TRBV19; CDR3 protein: CASRGSGYNEQFF; CDR3 DNA: TGTGCCAGTAGGGGTAGCGGGTACAATGAGCAGTTCTTC
D gene: .; J gene: TRBJ2-1; CDR3 length: 12; clone size: few; V gene: TRBV7-9; CDR3 protein: CASSGGDNEQFF; CDR3 DNA: TGTGCCAGCAGCGGGGGTGACAATGAGCAGTTCTTC
D gene: TRBD1; J gene: TRBJ1-4; CDR3 length: 14; clone size: .; V gene: TRBV12-3/TRBV12-4; CDR3 protein: CASSLGGGQEKLFF; CDR3 DNA: TGTGCCAGCAGTTTAGGAGGGGGACAGGAAAAACTGTTTTTT
D gene: .; J gene: TRBJ2-1; CDR3 length: 13; clone size: .; V gene: TRBV20-1; CDR3 protein: CSASGYSYNEQFF; CDR3 DNA: TGCAGTGCTTCGGGATATTCCTACAATGAGCAGTTCTTC
D gene: .; J gene: TRBJ2-3; CDR3 length: 19; clone size: few; V gene: TRBV11-1; CDR3 protein: CASSLAKLIALISTDTQYF; CDR3 DNA: TGTGCCAGCAGCTTAGCGAAGTTGATAGCGCTGATCAGCACAGATACGCAGTATTTT
D gene: TRBD2; J gene: TRBJ2-7; CDR3 length: 16; clone size: .; V gene: TRBV10-3; CDR3 protein: CAISGGLAGNSYEQYF; CDR3 DNA: TGTGCCATCAGCGGTGGACTAGCGGGCAACTCCTACGAGCAGTACTTC
D gene: .; J gene: TRBJ1-5; CDR3 length: 14; clone size: few; V gene: TRBV29-1; CDR3 protein: CSAVTGGDHQPQHF; CDR3 DNA: TGCAGCGCCGTGACAGGAGGAGATCATCAGCCCCAGCATTTT
D gene: .; J gene: TRBJ2-5; CDR3 length: 19; clone size: few; V gene: TRBV4-1; CDR3 protein: CASSQDLGPGIGPQETQYF; CDR3 DNA: TGCGCCAGCAGCCAAGACCTCGGGCCGGGGATAGGGCCACAAGAGACCCAGTACTTC
D gene: .; J gene: TRBJ2-7; CDR3 length: 16; clone size: .; V gene: TRBV20-1; CDR3 protein: CSATSLESRWFREQYF; CDR3 DNA: TGCAGTGCTACTTCCTTGGAGTCGCGCTGGTTTCGCGAGCAGTACTTC
D gene: TRBD1; J gene: TRBJ2-2; CDR3 length: 17; clone size: few; V gene: TRBV27; CDR3 protein: CASSLLPGQGNTGELFF; CDR3 DNA: TGTGCCAGCAGTTTATTACCGGGACAGGGCAACACCGGGGAGCTGTTTTTT
D gene: TRBD2; J gene: TRBJ2-1; CDR3 length: 15; clone size: few; V gene: TRBV24-1; CDR3 protein: CATSRPSGEYNEQFF; CDR3 DNA: TGTGCCACCAGTAGGCCTAGCGGGGAATACAATGAGCAGTTCTTC
D gene: TRBD2; J gene: TRBJ2-2; CDR3 length: 16; clone size: few; V gene: TRBV27; CDR3 protein: CASSFLAGLNTGELFF; CDR3 DNA: TGTGCCAGCAGTTTTCTAGCGGGATTGAACACCGGGGAGCTGTTTTTT
D gene: TRBD1; J gene: TRBJ2-7; CDR3 length: 18; clone size: few; V gene: TRBV9; CDR3 protein: CASSVGPNPGTASYEQYF; CDR3 DNA: TGTGCCAGCAGCGTAGGTCCTAATCCCGGGACAGCTTCCTACGAGCAGTACTTC
D gene: .; J gene: TRBJ2-2; CDR3 length: 17; clone size: .; V gene: TRBV12-3/TRBV12-4; CDR3 protein: CASAEGEGRRNTGELFF; CDR3 DNA: TGTGCCAGCGCTGAGGGGGAGGGCCGACGTAACACCGGGGAGCTGTTTTTT
D gene: .; J gene: TRBJ1-1; CDR3 length: 15; clone size: few; V gene: TRBV7-9; CDR3 protein: CASSLQGTYNTEAFF; CDR3 DNA: TGTGCCAGCAGCTTACAAGGGACGTATAACACTGAAGCTTTCTTT
D gene: TRBD1; J gene: TRBJ1-2; CDR3 length: 14; clone size: .; V gene: TRBV20-1; CDR3 protein: CSAGGQGINYGYTF; CDR3 DNA: TGCAGTGCGGGGGGACAGGGGATTAACTATGGCTACACCTTC
D gene: TRBD1; J gene: TRBJ2-2; CDR3 length: 14; clone size: many; V gene: TRBV7-9; CDR3 protein: CASSWDRNTGELFF; CDR3 DNA: TGTGCCAGCAGCTGGGACAGGAACACCGGGGAGCTGTTTTTT
D gene: TRBD1; J gene: TRBJ1-5; CDR3 length: 17; clone size: few; V gene: TRBV23-1; CDR3 protein: CASWISGTAFSGQPQHF; CDR3 DNA: TGCGCCAGCTGGATATCCGGGACAGCATTCTCTGGGCAGCCCCAGCATTTT
D gene: .; J gene: TRBJ2-1; CDR3 length: 20; clone size: .; V gene: TRBV5-1; CDR3 protein: CASSHHHLILGRRAYNEQFF; CDR3 DNA: TGCGCCAGCAGCCACCACCACTTAATCCTGGGCCGGCGGGCCTACAATGAGCAGTTCTTC
D gene: TRBD1; J gene: TRBJ2-2; CDR3 length: 15; clone size: .; V gene: TRBV20-1; CDR3 protein: CSAPDRGAITGELFF; CDR3 DNA: TGCAGTGCTCCAGACAGGGGGGCTATCACCGGGGAGCTGTTTTTT
D gene: .; J gene: TRBJ1-6; CDR3 length: 13; clone size: few; V gene: TRBV20-1; CDR3 protein: CSARGQEGPPLHF; CDR3 DNA: TGCAGTGCTAGGGGGCAAGAGGGCCCACCCCTCCACTTT
D gene: TRBD1; J gene: TRBJ1-3; CDR3 length: 16; clone size: .; V gene: TRBV7-9; CDR3 protein: CASSFPGTGTGNTIYF; CDR3 DNA: TGTGCCAGCAGCTTCCCCGGGACAGGGACTGGAAACACCATATATTTT
D gene: .; J gene: TRBJ2-2; CDR3 length: 15; clone size: few; V gene: TRBV7-3; CDR3 protein: CASSLTWENTGELFF; CDR3 DNA: TGTGCCAGCAGCTTAACCTGGGAAAACACCGGGGAGCTGTTTTTT
D gene: TRBD1; J gene: TRBJ2-2; CDR3 length: 17; clone size: few; V gene: TRBV5-1; CDR3 protein: CASSLALGGANTGELFF; CDR3 DNA: TGCGCCAGCAGCTTGGCCTTAGGGGGCGCGAACACCGGGGAGCTGTTTTTT
D gene: TRBD1; J gene: TRBJ2-3; CDR3 length: 16; clone size: .; V gene: TRBV7-9; CDR3 protein: CASSLGDREGTDTQYF; CDR3 DNA: TGTGCCAGCAGCTTGGGAGACAGGGAAGGTACAGATACGCAGTATTTT
D gene: TRBD2; J gene: TRBJ2-7; CDR3 length: 14; clone size: .; V gene: TRBV11-1; CDR3 protein: CASSQSGGPYEQYF; CDR3 DNA: TGTGCCAGCAGCCAGAGCGGGGGCCCTTACGAGCAGTACTTC
D gene: .; J gene: TRBJ2-6; CDR3 length: 15; clone size: many; V gene: TRBV6-1; CDR3 protein: CASSHTSSGANVLTF; CDR3 DNA: TGTGCCAGCAGCCATACTAGCTCTGGGGCCAACGTCCTGACTTTC
D gene: .; J gene: TRBJ2-3; CDR3 length: 16; clone size: .; V gene: TRBV5-1; CDR3 protein: CASSPPLTADLDTQYF; CDR3 DNA: TGCGCCAGCAGCCCGCCTTTGACAGCCGACTTAGATACGCAGTATTTT